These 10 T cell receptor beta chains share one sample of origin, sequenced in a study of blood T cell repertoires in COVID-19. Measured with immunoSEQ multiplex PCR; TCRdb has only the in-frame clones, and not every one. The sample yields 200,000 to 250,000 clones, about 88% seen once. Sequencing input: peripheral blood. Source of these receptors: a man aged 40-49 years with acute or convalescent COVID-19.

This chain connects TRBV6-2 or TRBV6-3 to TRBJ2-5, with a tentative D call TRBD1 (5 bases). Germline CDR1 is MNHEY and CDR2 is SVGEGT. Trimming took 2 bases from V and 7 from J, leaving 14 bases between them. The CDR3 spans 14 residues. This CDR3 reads CASSYPLGVGTQYF. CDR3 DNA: TGTGCCAGCAGTTACCCCCTAGGGGTCGGGACCCAGTACTTC.

This chain's CDR3 is CASSLNINQPQHF. CDR3 DNA: TGTGCCAGCAGTTTAAACATCAATCAGCCCCAGCATTTT. The rearrangement uses TRBV28 and TRBJ1-5; D unclear. The CDR3 is made up of 13 amino acids. Germline assignment: CDR1 MDHEN and CDR2 SYDVKM. V was shortened by 2 bases and J by 3 bases, with 5 bases between the two germline ends.

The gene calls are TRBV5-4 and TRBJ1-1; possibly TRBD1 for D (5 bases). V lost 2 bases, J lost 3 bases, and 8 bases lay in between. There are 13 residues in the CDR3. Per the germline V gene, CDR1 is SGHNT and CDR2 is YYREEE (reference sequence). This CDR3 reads CASSFRTYTEAFF. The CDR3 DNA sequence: TGTGCCAGCAGCTTTCGGACATACACTGAAGCTTTCTTT.

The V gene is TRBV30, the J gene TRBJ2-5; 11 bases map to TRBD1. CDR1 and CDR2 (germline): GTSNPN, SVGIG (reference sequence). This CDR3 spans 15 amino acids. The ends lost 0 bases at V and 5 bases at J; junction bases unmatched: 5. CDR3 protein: CAWSVGTGGRETQYF. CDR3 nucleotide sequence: TGTGCCTGGAGTGTAGGGACAGGGGGGAGGGAGACCCAGTACTTC.

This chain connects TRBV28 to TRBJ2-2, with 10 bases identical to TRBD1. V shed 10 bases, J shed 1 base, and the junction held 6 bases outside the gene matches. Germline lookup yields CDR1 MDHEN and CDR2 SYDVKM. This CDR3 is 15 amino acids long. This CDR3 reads CATVTGGRNTGELFF. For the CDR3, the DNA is TGTGCCACCGTGACAGGGGGCAGGAACACCGGGGAGCTGTTTTTT.

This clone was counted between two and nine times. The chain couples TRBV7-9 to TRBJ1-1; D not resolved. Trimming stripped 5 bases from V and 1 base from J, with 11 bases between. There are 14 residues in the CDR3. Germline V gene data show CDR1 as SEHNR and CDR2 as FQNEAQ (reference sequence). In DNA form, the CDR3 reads TGTGCCAGCAGCCCCTGGCTAGGGAACACTGAAGCTTTCTTT. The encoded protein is CASSPWLGNTEAFF.

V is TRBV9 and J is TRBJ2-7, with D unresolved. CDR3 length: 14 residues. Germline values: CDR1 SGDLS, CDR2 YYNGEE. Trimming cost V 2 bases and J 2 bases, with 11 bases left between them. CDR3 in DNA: TGTGCCAGCAGCGTCAGTAGCTTTCCCTACGAGCAGTACTTC. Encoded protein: CASSVSSFPYEQYF.

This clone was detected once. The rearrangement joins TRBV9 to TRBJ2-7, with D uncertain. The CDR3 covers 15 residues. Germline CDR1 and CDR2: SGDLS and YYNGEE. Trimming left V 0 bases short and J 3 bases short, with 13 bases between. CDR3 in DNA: TGTGCCAGCAGCGTAGGTCCAGCCGACATCTACGAGCAGTACTTC. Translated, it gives CASSVGPADIYEQYF.

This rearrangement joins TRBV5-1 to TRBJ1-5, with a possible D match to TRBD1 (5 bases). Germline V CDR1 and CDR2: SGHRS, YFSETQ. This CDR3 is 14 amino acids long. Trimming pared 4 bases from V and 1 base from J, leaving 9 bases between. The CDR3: CASSGGGSNQPQHF. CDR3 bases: TGCGCCAGCAGCGGGGGGGGAAGCAATCAGCCCCAGCATTTT. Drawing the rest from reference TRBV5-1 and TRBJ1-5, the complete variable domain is KAGVTQTPRYLIKTRGQQVTLSCSPISGHRSVSWYQQTPGQGLQFLFEYFSETQRNKGNFPGRFSGRQFSNSRSEMNVSTLELGDSALYLCASSGGGSNQPQHFGDGTRLSIL.

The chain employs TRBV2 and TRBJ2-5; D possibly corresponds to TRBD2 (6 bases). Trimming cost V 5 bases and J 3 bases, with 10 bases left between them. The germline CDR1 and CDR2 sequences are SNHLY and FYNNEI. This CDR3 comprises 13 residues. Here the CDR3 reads CASSPTRKETQYF. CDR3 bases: TGTGCCAGCAGTCCGACTAGAAAAGAGACCCAGTACTTC.